The T cell receptor (beta chain) under discussion was sequenced for a study of CD8 T cells in ankylosing spondylitis. Whole-study results and caveats: Past research had described some motif variants in reactive arthritis synovial fluid and blood. Reportedly, disease-linked clones are significantly enriched in ankylosing spondylitis patients' matched synovial fluid. Those disease-linked clones were CD8+; they were also relatively rare in peripheral blood.

Libraries for TCR beta were made by quantitative 5'-RACE with molecular barcodes. TCRdb independently ran MiXCR on the 5' RACE reads; one entry per CDR3 protein. The sample records roughly 220,000 distinct CDR3 sequences, about 11% being singletons. V was clipped by 4 bases and J by 1 base, with 16 bases between them. The V gene's germline CDR1 is LGHDT and CDR2 YNNKEL (reference sequence). The CDR3 has 16 amino acids. Many counts were recorded for this clonotype. The antigen remains undetermined. Sequenced input: blood, either unsorted or a sorted T cell fraction (not recorded which). This receptor was obtained from a male donor with ankylosing spondylitis or in good health (not recorded which). The chain links TRBV3-1 to TRBJ1-1; D perhaps matches TRBD1 (6 bases). The CDR3 nucleotides are TGTGCCAGCAGCCCCCGGGACAACTGGGGGAACACTGAAGCTTTCTTT. Its protein is CASSPRDNWGNTEAFF.